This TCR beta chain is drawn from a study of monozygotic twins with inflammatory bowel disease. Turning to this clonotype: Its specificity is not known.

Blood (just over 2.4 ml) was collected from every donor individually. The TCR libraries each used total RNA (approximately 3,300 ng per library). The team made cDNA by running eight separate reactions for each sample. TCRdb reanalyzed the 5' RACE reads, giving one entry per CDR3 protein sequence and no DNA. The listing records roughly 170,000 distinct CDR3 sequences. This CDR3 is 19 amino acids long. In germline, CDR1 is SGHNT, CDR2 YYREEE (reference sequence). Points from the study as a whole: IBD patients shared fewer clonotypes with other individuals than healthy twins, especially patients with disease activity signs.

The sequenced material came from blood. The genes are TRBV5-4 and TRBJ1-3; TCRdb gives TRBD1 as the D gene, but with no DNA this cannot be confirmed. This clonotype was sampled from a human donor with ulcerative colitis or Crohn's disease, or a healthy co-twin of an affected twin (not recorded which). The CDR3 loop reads CASSLVQGSTQLTGNTIYF.